The 18 T cell receptor beta chains presented below share a single source sample, sequenced in a study of blood T cell repertoires in COVID-19. Produced via immunoSEQ multiplex PCR; TCRdb's table is partial and in-frame only. This sample has about 240,000 clones, with approximately 83% found just once. The sequenced sample was peripheral blood. These receptors were collected from a man under 40 who had recovered from COVID-19.

This clone appeared a few times. The chain employs TRBV12-5 and TRBJ1-1; TRBD1 matches 8 bases. The germline V gene encodes CDR1 LGHNT and CDR2 FRNRAP. V shed 6 bases, J shed 10 bases, and the junction held 22 bases outside the gene matches. The CDR3 is 17 amino acids. CDR3 DNA: TGTGCTAGTGGACCCTACAGGACAGGGAGCCCCCTCGTAGGAGCTTTCTTT. Translation gives CASGPYRTGSPLVGAFF. Together with reference TRBV12-5 and TRBJ1-1, the CDR3 gives the full variable domain: DARVTQTPRHKVTEMGQEVTMRCQPILGHNTVFWYRQTMMQGLELLAYFRNRAPLDDSGMPKDRFSAEMPDATLATLKIQPSEPRDSAVYFCASGPYRTGSPLVGAFFGQGTRLTVV.

This rearrangement joins TRBV6-5 to TRBJ1-1; 10 bases are shared with TRBD1. Germline CDR1 is MNHEY and CDR2 is SVGAGI. V lost 11 bases, J lost 3 bases, and 9 bases stayed unmatched. The CDR3 runs to 14 residues. CDR3 nucleotides: TGTGCCGGCCGGGACAGGGGATATCACACTGAAGCTTTCTTT. Translated: CAGRDRGYHTEAFF.

The chain has TRBV5-1 and TRBJ1-3; 9 nucleotides match TRBD1. The CDR3 length is 14 residues. CDR1 is SGHRS, CDR2 YFSETQ, per germline. Trimming removed 3 bases from V and 8 bases from J; junction bases left unmatched: 6. CDR3 protein: CASSWTGERDTIYF. The CDR3, as DNA: TGCGCCAGCAGCTGGACAGGGGAGAGGGACACCATATATTTT.

This chain uses TRBV7-9 with TRBJ1-6, with a possible D match to TRBD1 (6 bases). The CDR3 totals 16 residues. The germline CDR1 and CDR2 sequences are SEHNR and FQNEAQ (reference sequence). Trimming removed 5 bases from V and 9 bases from J, with 20 bases in between. CDR3 protein: CASSPFLYRDSSPLHF. The CDR3 DNA follows: TGTGCCAGCAGCCCATTTCTTTACAGGGATTCTTCACCCCTCCACTTT.

This clone was counted between two and nine times. This chain connects TRBV7-9 to TRBJ1-2, with no clear D. Germline CDR1 and CDR2: SEHNR and FQNEAQ (reference sequence). The length of the CDR3 is 17 residues. V was shortened by 3 bases and J by 4 bases, with 21 bases between the two germline ends. In DNA, the CDR3 is TGTGCCAGCAGCTTGGGAGATGGAGGGAGTCTTCTCTATGGCTACACCTTC. Protein product: CASSLGDGGSLLYGYTF.

The CDR3 region is CASSLSEDNTEAFF. CDR3 bases: TGTGCCAGCAGTTTATCGGAGGATAACACTGAAGCTTTCTTT. The chain combines TRBV27 with TRBJ1-1; D gene uncertain. Germline loops: CDR1 MNHEY, CDR2 SMNVEV (reference sequence). Between the trimmed V and J ends, which lost 0 bases and 2 bases, there was a span of 7 bases. This CDR3 has 14 amino acids.

This chain joins TRBV19 and TRBJ2-5; perhaps TRBD1 as D (5 bases). This CDR3 comprises 16 residues. V lost 4 bases and J lost 3, with 18 bases in between. Germline CDR1 reads LNHDA; CDR2 reads SQIVND (reference sequence). The DNA for the CDR3 is TGTGCCAGTAGTAATCAGGGTTTCTCTCGAGAAGAGACCCAGTACTTC. It codes for CASSNQGFSREETQYF. Full variable domain (outside the CDR3, taken from reference TRBV19 and TRBJ2-5): DGGITQSPKYLFRKEGQNVTLSCEQNLNHDAMYWYRQDPGQGLRLIYYSQIVNDFQKGDIAEGYSVSREKKESFPLTVTSAQKNPTAFYLCASSNQGFSREETQYFGPGTRLLVL.

The chain couples TRBV6-5 to TRBJ1-2; tentative D call: TRBD1 (5 bases). The germline gives CDR1 MNHEY, CDR2 SVGAGI. The CDR3 runs 14 residues. V was cut by 2 bases and J by 4 bases, with 11 bases left in between. DNA of the CDR3: TGTGCCAGCAGTTACCGGGGGTCCCGCTATGGCTACACCTTC. It codes for CASSYRGSRYGYTF.

In nucleotides, the CDR3 is TGCGCCAGCAGCCCACGGGTTTTTCAAAACACTGAAGCTTTCTTT. Translated, it gives CASSPRVFQNTEAFF. The chain has TRBV4-1 and TRBJ1-1, with D uncertain. The CDR3 consists of 15 residues. V was cut by 4 bases and J by 2 bases, with 14 bases left in between. CDR1 is MGHRA and CDR2 is YSYEKL in the germline V gene.

The DNA of the CDR3 is TGTGCCAGCAGCACTCTAGCGGGGGAGACCCAGTACTTC. Translated, it gives CASSTLAGETQYF. The chain uses TRBV5-6 and TRBJ2-5; 9 bases line up with TRBD2. In germline, CDR1 is SGHDT, CDR2 YYEEEE. The CDR3 loop spans 13 amino acids. The ends lost 4 bases at V and 5 bases at J; junction bases unmatched: 3.

This clone was seen only once. This rearrangement joins TRBV19 to TRBJ2-1; D gene unclear. Trimming cost V 2 bases and J 5 bases, with 7 bases left between them. Germline CDR1 reads LNHDA; CDR2 reads SQIVND (reference sequence). The CDR3 spans 13 residues. The CDR3 loop is CASSIPEDNEQFF. CDR3 bases: TGTGCCAGTAGTATACCCGAGGACAATGAGCAGTTCTTC.

The V call is TRBV4-2, the J call TRBJ2-7; D is undetermined. The CDR3 consists of 13 residues. The germline gives CDR1 LGHNA, CDR2 YNFKEQ. V lost 4 bases and J lost 2, with 9 bases in between. The CDR3 here is CASSPQVTYEQYF. The CDR3 nucleotides are TGTGCCAGCAGCCCCCAGGTAACCTACGAGCAGTACTTC.

J is TRBJ2-5 and V is TRBV27, with 9 bases identical to TRBD1. The CDR3 length is 16 residues. The germline gives CDR1 MNHEY, CDR2 SMNVEV (reference sequence). The ends lost 6 bases at V and 0 bases at J; junction bases unmatched: 8. CDR3 nucleotide sequence: TGTGCCAGCAGGCGGACAGGGGAAGCTTACCAAGAGACCCAGTACTTC. The encoded protein is CASRRTGEAYQETQYF.

The CDR3 DNA reads as TGTGCAAGTCGCTTAGACAGCTCTGGAAACACCATATATTTT. It specifies CASRLDSSGNTIYF. The rearrangement joins TRBV12-2 to TRBJ1-3; no DNA check was done on the table's D call, TRBD1. TRBV12-2 is marked as a pseudogene. This CDR3 is built from 14 residues.

The chain uses TRBV10-1 and TRBJ1-1; 8 positions match TRBD1. V lost 4 bases and J lost 5; bases outside the gene matches: 9. This CDR3 has 15 residues. Looked up from germline, CDR1 is WNHNN and CDR2 is SYGVQD (reference sequence). The CDR3 reads CASSAGRGQGTEAFF. CDR3 bases: TGCGCCAGCAGTGCCGGCAGGGGGCAAGGGACTGAAGCTTTCTTT.

The chain recombines TRBV4-1 with TRBJ2-7, with D perhaps matching TRBD2 (6 bases). Germline CDR1 reads MGHRA; CDR2 reads YSYEKL. Trimming took 6 bases from V and 3 from J, leaving 12 bases between them. The CDR3 extends over 13 amino acids. The CDR3 DNA reads TGCGCCAGCAGTGGACTACTTTACTACGAGCAGTACTTC. This encodes CASSGLLYYEQYF.

The V gene is TRBV6-6, the J gene TRBJ1-5; D is uncertain. Germline values: CDR1 MNHNY, CDR2 SVGAGI (reference sequence). The CDR3 extends over 13 amino acids. The V end was cut by 6 bases, the J end by 11 bases, with 17 bases between. The CDR3 reads CASSPESSATQHF. The CDR3 region has the DNA TGTGCCAGCAGCCCAGAATCCTCAGCGACCCAGCATTTT.

CDR3 nucleotide sequence: TGCGCCAGCAGCTCCAGGGGGCAGGAGACCCAGTACTTC. It is translated as CASSSRGQETQYF. This chain uses TRBV5-1 with TRBJ2-5, with 8 bases matching TRBD1. This CDR3 has 13 amino acids. The germline gives CDR1 SGHRS, CDR2 YFSETQ. V dropped 3 bases and J dropped 5; count of bases not matched to a gene: 3.